A selection of T cell receptor beta chains follows, all from one sample in a study of OX40 agonist ivuxolimab in advanced cancers. Clones were read by immunoSEQ multiplex PCR, and TCRdb kept only the in-frame ones, dropping some. The profile covers approximately 90,000 clones, with more than 85% appearing a single time and roughly 2.6% taken by the ten largest. This sample comprised CD4+ or CD8+ T cells sorted from blood, obtained in a trial of the OX40 agonist ivuxolimab. Receptors originate from an adult with an advanced solid tumor such as melanoma, head and neck, liver or kidney cancer. Each CDR3 is given with its conserved first and last residue. Size tells how often a clone was seen (once, few, many) or the class of an expanded clone, and some rows leave it out.

V gene: TRBV19; CDR3 length: 15; clone size: .; J gene: TRBJ1-4; CDR3 protein: CATNRGQTTNEKLFF
V gene: TRBV6-1; CDR3 length: 16; clone size: .; J gene: TRBJ2-3; CDR3 protein: CASSGVGGPSTDTQYF
V gene: TRBV7-3; CDR3 length: 14; clone size: many; J gene: TRBJ2-5; CDR3 protein: CASSQQGSQETQYF
V gene: TRBV18; CDR3 length: 12; clone size: .; J gene: TRBJ2-7; CDR3 protein: CASSQGVGEQYF
V gene: TRBV2; CDR3 length: 13; clone size: .; J gene: TRBJ1-3; CDR3 protein: CASSTSSGNTIYF
V gene: TRBV29-1; CDR3 length: 15; clone size: .; J gene: TRBJ1-3; CDR3 protein: CSVPGQGGSGNTIYF
V gene: TRBV18; CDR3 length: 14; clone size: .; J gene: TRBJ1-2; CDR3 protein: CASSPPGGARGYTF
V gene: TRBV6-5; CDR3 length: 16; clone size: .; J gene: TRBJ2-5; CDR3 protein: CASSYSGQGVGETQYF
V gene: TRBV30; CDR3 length: 12; clone size: .; J gene: TRBJ2-3; CDR3 protein: CAWSPGLNTQYF
V gene: TRBV4-1; CDR3 length: 16; clone size: .; J gene: TRBJ2-7; CDR3 protein: CASSQPLRQGPYEQYF
V gene: TRBV6-1; CDR3 length: 14; clone size: .; J gene: TRBJ1-1; CDR3 protein: CASSEGVPNPEAFF
V gene: TRBV7-9; CDR3 length: 13; clone size: .; J gene: TRBJ2-2; CDR3 protein: CASSLLQTGELFF
V gene: TRBV25-1; CDR3 length: 15; clone size: .; J gene: TRBJ2-6; CDR3 protein: CASPDRSSGANVLTF
V gene: TRBV7-2; CDR3 length: 14; clone size: .; J gene: TRBJ1-5; CDR3 protein: CASQGFSGNQPQHF
V gene: TRBV7-6; CDR3 length: 14; clone size: .; J gene: TRBJ2-5; CDR3 protein: CASSLGVQGETQYF
V gene: TRBV30; CDR3 length: 13; clone size: .; J gene: TRBJ2-7; CDR3 protein: CAWSGWTGYEQYF
V gene: TRBV2; CDR3 length: 14; clone size: .; J gene: TRBJ2-1; CDR3 protein: CASSGLAGVDEQFF
V gene: TRBV10-3; CDR3 length: 14; clone size: once; J gene: TRBJ1-4; CDR3 protein: CAIKSGALNEKLFF
V gene: TRBV5-1; CDR3 length: 13; clone size: .; J gene: TRBJ1-1; CDR3 protein: CASSWTRTTEAFF
V gene: TRBV30; CDR3 length: 11; clone size: .; J gene: TRBJ1-2; CDR3 protein: CAWSVPYGYTF